A single sample is the source of the 5 T cell receptor beta chains below, sequenced in a study of immune cell composition in non-small cell lung cancer. TCRdb keeps only in-frame clones here, not all; method: immunoSEQ multiplex PCR. The top ten clones hold roughly 9% of a sample with several thousand clones, around three quarters of them seen once. What was sequenced was lung tumor tissue. These receptors all stem from a human donor with non-small cell lung cancer.

The sample holds a few counts of this clone. The chain recombines TRBV5-1 with TRBJ2-7, with 7 bases aligning to TRBD2. The trim removed 4 bases at V and 2 bases at J, leaving 9 bases unmatched. Per the germline V gene, CDR1 is SGHRS and CDR2 is YFSETQ. The CDR3 has 15 amino acids. The CDR3 protein is CASSAGDSQAYEQYF. The CDR3 bases are TGCGCCAGCAGCGCGGGAGACAGCCAGGCCTACGAGCAGTACTTC.

This chain joins TRBV18 and TRBJ2-7; a possible D gene is TRBD2 (5 bases). Per germline, CDR1 KGHSH and CDR2 LQKENI. The CDR3 runs 15 residues. Trimming took 3 bases from V and 4 from J, leaving 16 bases between them. The CDR3 nucleotides are TGTGCCAGCTCACCTTCCGGGATTGGGCCTTACGAGCAGTACTTC. Translating it yields CASSPSGIGPYEQYF.

This chain joins TRBV7-2 and TRBJ2-7, with D possibly matching TRBD2 (6 bases). CDR1 is SGHTA and CDR2 is FQGNSA in the germline V gene. Trimming removed 4 bases at V and 9 bases at J, with 16 bases between. The CDR3 contains 13 residues. As DNA, the CDR3 is TGTGCCAGCAGCTACGTCGGGACTTACATGCAGTACTTC. This sequence encodes CASSYVGTYMQYF.

This rearrangement joins TRBV9 to TRBJ2-6; TRBD1 matches at 8 bases. The CDR3 contains 16 residues. V lost 4 bases, J lost 3 bases, and 6 bases stayed unmatched. The germline CDR1 and CDR2 sequences are SGDLS and YYNGEE. CDR3 bases: TGTGCCAGCAGCTTAAAGGACAGGGTTGGGGCCAACGTCCTGACTTTC. It codes for CASSLKDRVGANVLTF.

A remark on this clone: One end of the junction is discordant with germline, which a read error may explain. The chain links TRBV2 to TRBJ2-5; 8 nucleotides line up with TRBD2. The CDR3 contains 12 residues. CDR1 and CDR2 from the germline V gene are SNHLY and FYNNEI. CDR3 in amino acids: CASRGGQKTQYF. The CDR3 region has the DNA TGTGCCAGCCGGGGGGGCCAAAAGACCCAGTACTTC.